The source of this TCR beta chain is a study of cytomegalovirus exposure and HLA in healthy donors. The CDR3 runs to 12 residues. V was pared by 6 bases and J by 2 bases, with 5 bases between. Germline loops: CDR1 SNHLY, CDR2 FYNNEI. This clone was seen just once. The protocol was immunoSEQ multiplex PCR, while the TCRdb copy is restricted to in-frame clones and leaves out a portion. This table holds about 200,000 clones, approximately 87% found once. The sequenced sample was PBMCs. The sequence came from a woman younger than 30 in good health and CMV-seronegative. This chain links TRBV2 with TRBJ1-3, with D unresolved. The CDR3 loop reads CASRVPGNTIYF. CDR3 DNA sequence: TGTGCCAGCAGGGTTCCTGGAAACACCATATATTTT.